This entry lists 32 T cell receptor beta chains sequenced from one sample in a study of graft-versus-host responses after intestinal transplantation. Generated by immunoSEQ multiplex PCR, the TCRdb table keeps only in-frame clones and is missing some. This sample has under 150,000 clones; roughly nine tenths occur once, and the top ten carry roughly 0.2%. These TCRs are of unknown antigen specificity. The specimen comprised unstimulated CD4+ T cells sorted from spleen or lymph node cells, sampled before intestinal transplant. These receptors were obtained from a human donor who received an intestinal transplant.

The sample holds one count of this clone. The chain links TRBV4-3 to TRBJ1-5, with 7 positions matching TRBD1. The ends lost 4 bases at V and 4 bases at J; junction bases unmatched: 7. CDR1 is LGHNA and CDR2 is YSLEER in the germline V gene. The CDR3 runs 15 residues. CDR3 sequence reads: CASSLMTGPNQPQHF. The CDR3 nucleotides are TGCGCCAGCAGCCTGATGACAGGGCCTAATCAGCCCCAGCATTTT.

CDR3 in amino acids: CASSHSKSQPQHF. CDR3 bases: TGTGCCAGCAGCCATAGTAAGAGCCAGCCCCAGCATTTT. The V call is TRBV14, the J call TRBJ1-5; D not certain. Trimming left V 3 bases short and J 7 bases short, with 10 bases between. From germline, CDR1 is SGHDN and CDR2 FVKESK. The CDR3 is made up of 13 amino acids.

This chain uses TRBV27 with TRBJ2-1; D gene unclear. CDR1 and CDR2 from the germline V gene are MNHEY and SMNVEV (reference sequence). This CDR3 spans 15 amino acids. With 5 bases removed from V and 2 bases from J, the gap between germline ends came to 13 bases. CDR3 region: CASSKTIITYNEQFF. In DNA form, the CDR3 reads TGTGCCAGCAGTAAGACAATTATAACCTACAATGAGCAGTTCTTC.

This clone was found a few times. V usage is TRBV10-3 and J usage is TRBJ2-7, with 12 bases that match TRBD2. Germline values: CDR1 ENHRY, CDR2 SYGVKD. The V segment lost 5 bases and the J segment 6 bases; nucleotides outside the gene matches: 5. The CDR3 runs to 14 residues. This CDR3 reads CAISLAGGQIEQYF. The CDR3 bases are TGTGCCATCAGTCTAGCGGGAGGGCAAATCGAGCAGTACTTC.

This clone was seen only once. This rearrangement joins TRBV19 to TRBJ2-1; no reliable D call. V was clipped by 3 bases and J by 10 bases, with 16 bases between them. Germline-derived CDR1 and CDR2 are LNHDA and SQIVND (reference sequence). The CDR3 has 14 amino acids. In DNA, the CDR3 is TGTGCCAGTAGTATTATTAACCTGGTCGGGGAGCAGTTCTTC. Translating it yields CASSIINLVGEQFF.

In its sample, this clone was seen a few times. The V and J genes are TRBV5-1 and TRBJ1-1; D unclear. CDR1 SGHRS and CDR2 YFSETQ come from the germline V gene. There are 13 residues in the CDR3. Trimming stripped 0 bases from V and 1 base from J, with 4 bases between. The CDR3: CASSLGENTEAFF. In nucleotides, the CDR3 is TGCGCCAGCAGCTTGGGAGAGAACACTGAAGCTTTCTTT.

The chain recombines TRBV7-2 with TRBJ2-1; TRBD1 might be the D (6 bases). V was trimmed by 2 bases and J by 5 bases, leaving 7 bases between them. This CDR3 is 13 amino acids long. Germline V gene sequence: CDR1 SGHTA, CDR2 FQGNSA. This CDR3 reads CASSLNRDNEQFF. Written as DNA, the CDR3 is TGTGCCAGCAGCTTAAACAGGGACAATGAGCAGTTCTTC.

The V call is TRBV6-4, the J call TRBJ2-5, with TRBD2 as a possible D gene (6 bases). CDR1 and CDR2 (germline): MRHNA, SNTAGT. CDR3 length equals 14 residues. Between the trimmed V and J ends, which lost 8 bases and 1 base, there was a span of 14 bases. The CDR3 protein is CASVEGSGQETQYF. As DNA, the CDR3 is TGTGCCAGCGTGGAAGGTAGCGGCCAAGAGACCCAGTACTTC.

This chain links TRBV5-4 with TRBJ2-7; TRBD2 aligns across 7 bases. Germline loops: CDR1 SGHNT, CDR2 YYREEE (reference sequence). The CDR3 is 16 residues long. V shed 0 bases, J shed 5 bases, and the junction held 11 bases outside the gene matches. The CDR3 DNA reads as TGTGCCAGCAGCTTGGGTGGCCTAGCGGCGCCGAACGAGCAGTACTTC. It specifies CASSLGGLAAPNEQYF.

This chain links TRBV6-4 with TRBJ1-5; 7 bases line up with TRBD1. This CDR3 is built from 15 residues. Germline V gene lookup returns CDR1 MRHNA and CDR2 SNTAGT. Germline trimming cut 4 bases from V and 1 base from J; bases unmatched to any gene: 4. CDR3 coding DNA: TGTGCCAGCAGTGCCAAAGGGGGCAGCAATCAGCCCCAGCATTTT. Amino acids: CASSAKGGSNQPQHF.

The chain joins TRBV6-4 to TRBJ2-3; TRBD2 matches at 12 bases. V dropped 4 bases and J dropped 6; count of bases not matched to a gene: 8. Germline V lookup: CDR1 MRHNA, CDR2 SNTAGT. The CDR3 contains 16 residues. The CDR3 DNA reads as TGTGCCAGCAGTGCCCAGACTAGCGGGAGAATTGATACGCAGTATTTT. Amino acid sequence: CASSAQTSGRIDTQYF.

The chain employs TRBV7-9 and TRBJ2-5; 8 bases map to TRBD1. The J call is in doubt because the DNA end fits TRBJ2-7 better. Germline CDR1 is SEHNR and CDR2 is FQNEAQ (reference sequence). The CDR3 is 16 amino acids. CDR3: CASSLFSGTGPYEQYF. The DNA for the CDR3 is TGTGCCAGCAGCTTGTTTTCCGGGACAGGCCCCTACGAGCAGTACTTC.

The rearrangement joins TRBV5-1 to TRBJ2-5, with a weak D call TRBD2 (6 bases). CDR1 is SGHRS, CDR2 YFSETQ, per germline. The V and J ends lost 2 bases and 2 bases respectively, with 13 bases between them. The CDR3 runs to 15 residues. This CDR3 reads CASSFLRRAQETQYF. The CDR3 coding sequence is TGCGCCAGCAGCTTCCTCCGGAGGGCTCAAGAGACCCAGTACTTC. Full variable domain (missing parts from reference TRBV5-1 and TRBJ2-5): KAGVTQTPRYLIKTRGQQVTLSCSPISGHRSVSWYQQTPGQGLQFLFEYFSETQRNKGNFPGRFSGRQFSNSRSEMNVSTLELGDSALYLCASSFLRRAQETQYFGPGTRLLVL.

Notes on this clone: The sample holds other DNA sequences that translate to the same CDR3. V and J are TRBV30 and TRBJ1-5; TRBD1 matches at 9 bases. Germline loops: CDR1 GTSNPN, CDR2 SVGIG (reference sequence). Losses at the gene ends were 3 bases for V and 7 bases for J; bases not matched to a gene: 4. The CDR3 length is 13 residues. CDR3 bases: TGTGCCTGGAGCGGGACAGGGAACCAGCCCCAGCATTTT. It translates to CAWSGTGNQPQHF.

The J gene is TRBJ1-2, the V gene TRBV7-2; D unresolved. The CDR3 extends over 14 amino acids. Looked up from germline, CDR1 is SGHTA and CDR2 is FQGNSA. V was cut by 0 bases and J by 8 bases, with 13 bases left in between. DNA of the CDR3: TGTGCCAGCAGCTTAGCCACAGCATCGAGAGGCTACACCTTC. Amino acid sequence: CASSLATASRGYTF. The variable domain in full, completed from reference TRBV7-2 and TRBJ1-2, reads GAGVSQSPSNKVTEKGKDVELRCDPISGHTALYWYRQSLGQGLEFLIYFQGNSAPDKSGLPSDRFSAERTGGSVSTLTIQRTQQEDSAVYLCASSLATASRGYTFGSGTRLTVV.

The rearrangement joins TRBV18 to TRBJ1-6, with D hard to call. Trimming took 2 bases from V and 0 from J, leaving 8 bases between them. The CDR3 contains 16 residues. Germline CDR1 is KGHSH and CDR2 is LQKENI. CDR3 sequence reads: CASSPYRSSYNSPLHF. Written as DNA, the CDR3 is TGTGCCAGCTCACCATATAGGAGCTCCTATAATTCACCCCTCCACTTT.

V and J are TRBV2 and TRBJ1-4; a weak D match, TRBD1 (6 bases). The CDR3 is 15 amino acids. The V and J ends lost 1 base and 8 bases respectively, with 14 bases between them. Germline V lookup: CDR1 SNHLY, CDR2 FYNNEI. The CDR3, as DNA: TGTGCCAGCAGTGAAGAGGCGGGGGGCGGGGAAAAACTGTTTTTT. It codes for CASSEEAGGGEKLFF.

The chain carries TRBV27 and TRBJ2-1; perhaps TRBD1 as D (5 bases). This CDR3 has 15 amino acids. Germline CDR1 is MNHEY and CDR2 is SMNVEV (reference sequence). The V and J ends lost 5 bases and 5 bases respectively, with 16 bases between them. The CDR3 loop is CASSARALGHNEQFF. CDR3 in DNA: TGTGCCAGCAGTGCCAGGGCCCTCGGGCACAATGAGCAGTTCTTC.

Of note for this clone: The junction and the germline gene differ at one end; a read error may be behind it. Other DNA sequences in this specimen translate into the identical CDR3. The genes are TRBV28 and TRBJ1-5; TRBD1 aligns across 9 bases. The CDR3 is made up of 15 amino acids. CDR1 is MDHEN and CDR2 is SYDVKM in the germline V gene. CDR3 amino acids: CASTEPGQGNQPQHF. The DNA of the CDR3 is TGTGCCAGCACTGAACCGGGACAGGGAAATCAGCCTCAGCATTTT.

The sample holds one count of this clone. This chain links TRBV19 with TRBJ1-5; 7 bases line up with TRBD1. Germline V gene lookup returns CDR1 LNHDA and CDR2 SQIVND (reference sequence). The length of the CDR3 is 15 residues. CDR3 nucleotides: TGTGTCAGCAAGTGGGGACAGAGCAGCAATCAGCCCCAGCATTTT. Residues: CVSKWGQSSNQPQHF.

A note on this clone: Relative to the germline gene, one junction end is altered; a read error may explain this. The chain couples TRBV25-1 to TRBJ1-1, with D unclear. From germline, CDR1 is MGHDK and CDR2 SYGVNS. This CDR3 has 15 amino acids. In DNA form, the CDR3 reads TGTGCCAGCAGTGGGGAGGCGGTCATGAAGACTGAAGCTTTCTTT. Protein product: CASSGEAVMKTEAFF.

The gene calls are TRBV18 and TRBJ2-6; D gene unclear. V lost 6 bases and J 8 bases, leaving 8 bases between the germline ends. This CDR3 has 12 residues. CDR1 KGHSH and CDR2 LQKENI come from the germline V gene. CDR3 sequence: CASSPATNVLTF. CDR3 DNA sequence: TGTGCCAGCTCCCCCGCGACCAACGTCCTGACTTTC.

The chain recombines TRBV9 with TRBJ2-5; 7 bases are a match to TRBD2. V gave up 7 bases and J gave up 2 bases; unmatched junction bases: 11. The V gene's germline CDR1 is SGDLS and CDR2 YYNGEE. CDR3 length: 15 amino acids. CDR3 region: CASGPSGLRQETQYF. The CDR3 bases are TGTGCCAGCGGGCCTAGCGGCCTCAGGCAAGAGACCCAGTACTTC. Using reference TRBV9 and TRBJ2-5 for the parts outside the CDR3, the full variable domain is DSGVTQTPKHLITATGQRVTLRCSPRSGDLSVYWYQQSLDQGLQFLIQYYNGEERAKGNILERFSAQQFPDLHSELNLSSLELGDSALYFCASGPSGLRQETQYFGPGTRLLVL.

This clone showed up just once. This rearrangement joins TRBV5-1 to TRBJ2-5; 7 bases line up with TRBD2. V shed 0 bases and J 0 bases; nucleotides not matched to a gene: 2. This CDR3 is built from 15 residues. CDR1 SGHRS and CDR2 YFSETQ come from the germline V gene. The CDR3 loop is CASSLGAGYQETQYF. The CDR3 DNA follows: TGCGCCAGCAGCTTGGGAGCGGGGTACCAAGAGACCCAGTACTTC.

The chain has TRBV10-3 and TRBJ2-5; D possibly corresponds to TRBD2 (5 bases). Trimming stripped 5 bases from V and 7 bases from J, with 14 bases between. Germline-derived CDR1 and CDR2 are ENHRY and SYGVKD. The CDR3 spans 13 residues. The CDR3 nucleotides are TGTGCCATCAGTACCTCGAAGCGGAGGACCCAGTACTTC. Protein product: CAISTSKRRTQYF.

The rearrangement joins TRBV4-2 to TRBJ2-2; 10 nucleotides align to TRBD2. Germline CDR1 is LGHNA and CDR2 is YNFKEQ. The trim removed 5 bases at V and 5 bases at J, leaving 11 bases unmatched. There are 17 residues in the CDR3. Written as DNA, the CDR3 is TGTGCCAGCAGCTCCAAGCTAGCGGGAGCTCGAACCGGGGAGCTGTTTTTT. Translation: CASSSKLAGARTGELFF.

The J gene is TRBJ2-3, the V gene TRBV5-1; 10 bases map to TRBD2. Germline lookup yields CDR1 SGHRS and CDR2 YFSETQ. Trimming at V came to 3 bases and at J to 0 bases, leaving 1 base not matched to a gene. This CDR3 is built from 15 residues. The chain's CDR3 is CASSWTSGSTDTQYF. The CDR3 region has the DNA TGCGCCAGCAGCTGGACTAGCGGTAGCACAGATACGCAGTATTTT.

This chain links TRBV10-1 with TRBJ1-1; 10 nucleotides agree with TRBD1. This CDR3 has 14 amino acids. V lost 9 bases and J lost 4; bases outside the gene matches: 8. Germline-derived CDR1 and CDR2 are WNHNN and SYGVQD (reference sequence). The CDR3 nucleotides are TGCGCCAGTACCCCGGGACAGGGGAGCACTGAAGCTTTCTTT. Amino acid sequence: CASTPGQGSTEAFF.

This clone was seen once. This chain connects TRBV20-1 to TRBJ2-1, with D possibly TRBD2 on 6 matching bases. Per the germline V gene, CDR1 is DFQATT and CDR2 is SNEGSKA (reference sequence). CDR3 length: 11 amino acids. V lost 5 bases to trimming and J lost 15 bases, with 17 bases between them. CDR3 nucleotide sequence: TGCAGTGCTCCCCGACTAGGTGAGAGGTTCTTC. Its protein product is CSAPRLGERFF.

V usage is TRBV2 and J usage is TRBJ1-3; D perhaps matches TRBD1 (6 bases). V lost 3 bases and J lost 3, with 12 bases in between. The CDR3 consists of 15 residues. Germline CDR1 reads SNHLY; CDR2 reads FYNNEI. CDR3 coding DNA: TGTGCCAGCAGTGACAGGGGAAGGGATGGAAACACCATATATTTT. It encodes CASSDRGRDGNTIYF.

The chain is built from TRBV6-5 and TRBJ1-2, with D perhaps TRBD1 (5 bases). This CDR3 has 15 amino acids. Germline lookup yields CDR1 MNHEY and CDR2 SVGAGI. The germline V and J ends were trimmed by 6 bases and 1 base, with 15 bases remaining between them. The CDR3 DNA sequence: TGTGCCAGCAGCAGCGGCGGGGCCCATAACTATGGCTACACCTTC. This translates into CASSSGGAHNYGYTF.

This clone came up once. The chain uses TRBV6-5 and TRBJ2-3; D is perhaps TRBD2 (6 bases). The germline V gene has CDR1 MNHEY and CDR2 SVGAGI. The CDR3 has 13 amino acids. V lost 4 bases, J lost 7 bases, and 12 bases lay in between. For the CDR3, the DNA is TGTGCCAGCAGTTCATGGCTAGCGCATACGCAGTATTTT. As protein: CASSSWLAHTQYF.